This T cell receptor (beta chain) stems from a study of cytomegalovirus exposure and HLA in healthy donors. General study points: CMV serostatus was the only recorded immune exposure for donors. The study recorded some 160 TCR beta chains that were cytomegalovirus-associated.

On this clone itself: Its antigen is not identified.

The germline gives CDR1 MNHEY, CDR2 SMNVEV (reference sequence). The CDR3 loop spans 18 amino acids. V dropped 5 bases and J dropped 0 bases, with 17 bases sitting between them. Primers: 60 Vbeta forward and 13 Jbeta reverse. Using immunoSEQ multiplex PCR, the repertoire was profiled, and TCRdb retains in-frame clones only, with some absent. The sample holds around 90,000 clones, roughly 67% seen once. The gene calls are TRBV27 and TRBJ1-6, with a weak D call TRBD1 (5 bases). This TCR derives from a human donor in good health. The sample consisted of PBMCs. For the CDR3, the DNA is TGTGCCAGCAGTCCCCGGGGGGGGATGGGCTCCTATAATTCACCCCTCCACTTT. Translating gives CASSPRGGMGSYNSPLHF.